The 8 T cell receptor beta chains given below trace back to one sample, sequenced in a study of T cells after yellow fever vaccination. TCRdb passed the 5' RACE reads through MiXCR, listing each CDR3 protein once. The sample has about 300,000 distinct CDR3 sequences, 7.5% to 9% seen once. This sample comprised CD4+ T cells sorted from PBMCs, obtained 5 days after the yellow fever booster vaccination. The receptors derive from a man in his late teens or twenties who received the YFV17D yellow fever vaccine.

The rearrangement links TRBV7-2 to TRBJ2-5; TRBD1 matches at 7 bases. The CDR3 contains 14 residues. Per the germline V gene, CDR1 is SGHTA and CDR2 is FQGNSA. V shed 6 bases and J 1 base; nucleotides not matched to a gene: 5. Here the CDR3 DNA reads TGTGCCAGCAGACGACAGGGAATCCAAGAGACCCAGTACTTC. Residues: CASRRQGIQETQYF. The entire variable domain, with the rest obtained from reference TRBV7-2 and TRBJ2-5, is as follows: GAGVSQSPSNKVTEKGKDVELRCDPISGHTALYWYRQSLGQGLEFLIYFQGNSAPDKSGLPSDRFSAERTGGSVSTLTIQRTQQEDSAVYLCASRRQGIQETQYFGPGTRLLVL.

This clonotype was seen a handful of times. V gene TRBV5-5 combines with J gene TRBJ2-3; D not resolved. The CDR3 is made up of 13 amino acids. Germline V gene sequence: CDR1 SGHKS, CDR2 YYEKEE (reference sequence). The germline V and J ends were trimmed by 0 bases and 7 bases, with 9 bases remaining between them. CDR3 in amino acids: CASSLGVKNTQYF. DNA for the CDR3: TGTGCCAGCAGCTTGGGAGTCAAGAATACGCAGTATTTT. The full variable domain, completed using reference TRBV5-5 and TRBJ2-3, is DAGVTQSPTHLIKTRGQQVTLRCSPISGHKSVSWYQQVLGQGPQFIFQYYEKEERGRGNFPDRFSARQFPNYSSELNVNALLLGDSALYLCASSLGVKNTQYFGPGTRLTVL.

This clonotype came up a few times. The J gene is TRBJ2-2, the V gene TRBV18, with D tentatively TRBD1 (5 bases). V dropped 0 bases and J dropped 2 bases, with 10 bases sitting between them. From germline, CDR1 is KGHSH and CDR2 LQKENI. This CDR3 spans 16 amino acids. The CDR3 sequence is CASSPPQGTNTGELFF. CDR3 nucleotide sequence: TGTGCCAGCTCACCACCGCAGGGAACTAACACCGGGGAGCTGTTTTTT.

This chain connects TRBV5-6 to TRBJ1-5; D perhaps matches TRBD1 (5 bases). The germline V gene has CDR1 SGHDT and CDR2 YYEEEE. The CDR3 has 16 residues. V lost 5 bases and J 5 bases, leaving 20 bases between the germline ends. CDR3 loop: CASRHISGGEDQPQHF. CDR3 DNA: TGTGCCAGCAGACACATTAGCGGGGGTGAGGATCAGCCCCAGCATTTT.

The CDR3 nucleotides are TGTGCCAGCAGTTACGTAGATGGGGGACAGGGGAACTACGAGCAGTACGTC. This gives the protein CASSYVDGGQGNYEQYV. The chain carries TRBV6-6 and TRBJ2-7; 10 positions agree with TRBD1. Trimming cost V 2 bases and J 3 bases; bases outside gene matches: 10. The CDR3 consists of 17 residues. Germline lookup yields CDR1 MNHNY and CDR2 SVGAGI (reference sequence).

The V gene is TRBV18, the J gene TRBJ2-2; 7 bases align to TRBD1. Looked up from germline, CDR1 is KGHSH and CDR2 is LQKENI. The CDR3 is made up of 15 amino acids. Germline trimming cut 5 bases from V and 4 bases from J; bases unmatched to any gene: 7. CDR3 bases: TGTGCCAGCTCAGCCAGGACAGGACTCACCGGGGAGCTGTTTTTT. Translated, it gives CASSARTGLTGELFF.

This chain uses TRBV4-1 with TRBJ2-1; TRBD1 agrees at 9 bases. Germline assignment: CDR1 MGHRA and CDR2 YSYEKL. The CDR3 has 16 residues. V lost 3 bases, J lost 10 bases, and 13 bases stayed unmatched. The CDR3 sequence is CASSHTRPDRGGEQFF. DNA of the CDR3: TGCGCCAGCAGCCATACAAGGCCGGACAGGGGTGGGGAGCAGTTCTTC.

The chain has TRBV5-1 and TRBJ2-3, with D uncertain. The CDR3 loop spans 16 amino acids. Trimming took off 4 bases at V and 2 bases at J, with 17 bases between the two ends. Germline V CDR1 and CDR2: SGHRS, YFSETQ. CDR3 residues: CASSQGRERVTDTQYF. DNA of the CDR3: TGCGCCAGCAGCCAAGGCAGAGAGAGAGTCACAGATACGCAGTATTTT. Full variable domain (outside the CDR3, taken from reference TRBV5-1 and TRBJ2-3): KAGVTQTPRYLIKTRGQQVTLSCSPISGHRSVSWYQQTPGQGLQFLFEYFSETQRNKGNFPGRFSGRQFSNSRSEMNVSTLELGDSALYLCASSQGRERVTDTQYFGPGTRLTVL.